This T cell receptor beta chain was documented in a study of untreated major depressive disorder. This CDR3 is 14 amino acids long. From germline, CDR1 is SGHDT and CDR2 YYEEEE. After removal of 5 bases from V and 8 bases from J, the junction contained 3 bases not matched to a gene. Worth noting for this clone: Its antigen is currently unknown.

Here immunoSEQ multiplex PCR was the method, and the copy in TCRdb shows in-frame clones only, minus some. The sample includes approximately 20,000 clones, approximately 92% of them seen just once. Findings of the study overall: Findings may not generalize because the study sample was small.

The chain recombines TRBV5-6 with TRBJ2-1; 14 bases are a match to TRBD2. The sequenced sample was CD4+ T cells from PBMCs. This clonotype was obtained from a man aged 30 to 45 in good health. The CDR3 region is CASRGTSGRDEQFF. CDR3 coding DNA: TGTGCCAGCAGGGGGACTAGCGGGAGAGATGAGCAGTTCTTC.